This TCR beta chain was identified in a study of CD8 T cells in ankylosing spondylitis. The study, taken as a whole, reports: Reported data indicate significant enrichment of disease-linked clones within matched ankylosing spondylitis synovial fluid. A TCR beta motif of seven or eight highly homologous variants appeared characteristic of ankylosing spondylitis blood. Disease-linked clones proved CD8+ and comparatively uncommon in peripheral blood.

A quantitative 5'-RACE method, one with molecular barcodes, was used to make TCR beta libraries. Each CDR3 protein gets one entry after TCRdb re-called the 5' RACE reads with MiXCR. The table records 90,000 to 100,000 distinct CDR3 sequences, about 7.7% of them present only once. This clonotype has a count of ten or more. Its antigen is unknown. This CDR3 has 13 residues. The V end was cut by 1 base, the J end by 6 bases, with 7 bases between. Looked up from germline, CDR1 is LGHNA and CDR2 is YSLEER. The sequence came from a male donor with ankylosing spondylitis or in good health (not recorded which). Specimen: blood, either unsorted or a sorted T cell fraction (not recorded which). The chain joins TRBV4-3 to TRBJ2-1; no firm D call. The CDR3 bases are TGCGCCAGCAGCCAAGCAGGTCCCAATGAGCAGTTCTTC. Encoded protein: CASSQAGPNEQFF.